This T cell receptor (beta chain) is drawn from a study of blood T cells in healthy people across ages. The CDR3 length is 14 residues. The germline V gene encodes CDR1 SGHRS and CDR2 YFSETQ. Of note for this clonotype: Sequence at one end of the junction differs from germline and may be a read error.

Sample-barcoded 5' priming and a J-beta primer mix drove a second PCR of about 6 to 12 cycles. Using its own MiXCR run on the 5' RACE reads, TCRdb lists one record per CDR3 protein. Among approximately 690,000 distinct CDR3 sequences, about 53% were seen once, and the ten largest hold over 30%. Isolating PBMCs gave at least 6.5 million of these cells per sample. This sequence joins TRBV5-1 and TRBJ2-3, with a possible D match to TRBD2 (5 bases). This TCR came from a man aged 55 to 70 in good health. The sequenced sample consisted of blood. In DNA, the CDR3 is TGCACCAGCAGCGTGGAGCGGACCACAGATACGCAGTATTTT. Translated: CTSSVERTTDTQYF.